This entry describes one TCR beta chain. After removal of 2 bases from V and 5 bases from J, the junction contained 2 bases not matched to a gene. The germline V gene encodes CDR1 GTSNPN and CDR2 SVGIG (reference sequence). CDR3 size: 12 residues. The record originates from a study of T cells in Graves' hyperthyroidism and ophthalmopathy. Amplification targeted TCR beta CDR3 regions from RNA transcripts. HTBI primers were used for first-round RT-PCR of the TCR CDR3. TCRdb processed the multiplex PCR reads anew with MiXCR; each CDR3 protein has one entry. The repertoire holds a few hundred thousand distinct CDR3 sequences, 15% to 17% seen once, with 6.5% to 8% in the top ten.

This clonotype was sampled from a woman in her twenties or thirties with Graves' hyperthyroidism. This chain joins TRBV30 and TRBJ2-7; TRBD2 matches 8 bases. Material for sequencing was blood. Here the CDR3 DNA reads TGTGCCTGGAGTAACGGGGGGGACGAGCAGTACTTC. This gives the protein CAWSNGGDEQYF.